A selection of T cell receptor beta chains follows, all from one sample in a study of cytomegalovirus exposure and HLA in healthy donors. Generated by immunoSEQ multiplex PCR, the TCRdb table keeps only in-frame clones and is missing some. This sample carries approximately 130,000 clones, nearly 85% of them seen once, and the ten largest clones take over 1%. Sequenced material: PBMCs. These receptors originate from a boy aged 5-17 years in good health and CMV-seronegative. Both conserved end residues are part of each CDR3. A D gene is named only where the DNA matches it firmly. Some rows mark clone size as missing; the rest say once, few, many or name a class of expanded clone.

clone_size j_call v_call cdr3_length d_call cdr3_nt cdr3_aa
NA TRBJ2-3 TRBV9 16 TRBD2 TGTGCCAGCAGCGTACTAGCGGGGGGGAATTTAGATACGCAGTATTTT CASSVLAGGNLDTQYF
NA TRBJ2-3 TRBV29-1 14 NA TGCAGCGTTGAAGAAGGACAATGGAGTCGAGGGCAGTATTTT CSVEEGQWSRGQYF
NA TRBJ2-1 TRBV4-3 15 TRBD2 TGCGCCAGCAGCCAAGATCGCGCTAGCGGGAATGAGCAGTTCTTC CASSQDRASGNEQFF
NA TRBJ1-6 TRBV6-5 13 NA TGTGCCAGCAGTCCCGGGCGGGATTCACCCCTCCACTTT CASSPGRDSPLHF
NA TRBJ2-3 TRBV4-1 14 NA TGCGCCAGCAGCTACGTGGCGGGCACAGATACGCAGTATTTT CASSYVAGTDTQYF
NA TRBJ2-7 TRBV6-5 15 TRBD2 TGTGCCAGCAGTTACGGGACGGGAGGGCCCATCGAGCAGTACTTC CASSYGTGGPIEQYF
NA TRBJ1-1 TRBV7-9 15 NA TGTGCCAGCCGACTTCCTTACCGGGGGGACACTGAAGCTTTCTTT CASRLPYRGDTEAFF
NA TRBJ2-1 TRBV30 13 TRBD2 TGTGCCGGTAGACTAGCGGGCCGGGTAGAGCAGTTCTTC CAGRLAGRVEQFF
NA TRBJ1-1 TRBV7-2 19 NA TGTGCCAGCAGCTTATTGGGCCACAGGGATCGTCCCCCTGGTGGCGAAGCTTTCTTT CASSLLGHRDRPPGGEAFF
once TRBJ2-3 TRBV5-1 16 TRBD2 TGCGCCAGCAGCTTCTCACTAGCGGGAGGCCCTGATACGCAGTATTTT CASSFSLAGGPDTQYF
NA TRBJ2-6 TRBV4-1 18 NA TGCGCCAGCAGCCAAGACCCGATTCCGGGGACTGGGGCCAACGTCCTGACTTTC CASSQDPIPGTGANVLTF
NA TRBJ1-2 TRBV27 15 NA TGTGCCAGCAGTTTTCGCAGGAGTGGGGCCTATGGCTACACCTTC CASSFRRSGAYGYTF
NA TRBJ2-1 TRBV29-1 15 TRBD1 TGCAGCTTTCGAGGGGGGACAGGGGATTCCAATGAGCAGTTCTTC CSFRGGTGDSNEQFF
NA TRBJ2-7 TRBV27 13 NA TGTGCCAGCAGTCCGCAGGGTGTCTACGAGCAGTACTTC CASSPQGVYEQYF
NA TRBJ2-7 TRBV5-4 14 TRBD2 TGTGCCAGCAGCTTGGGCGGGAGGCGGTACGAGCAGTACTTC CASSLGGRRYEQYF
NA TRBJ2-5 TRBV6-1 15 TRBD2 TGTGCCAGCAGTAGACTAGCGGGCATTCAGGAGACCCAGTACTTC CASSRLAGIQETQYF
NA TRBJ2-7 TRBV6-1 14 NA TGTGCCAGCAGTGCTATCCAGGGAACTAACGAGCAGTACTTC CASSAIQGTNEQYF
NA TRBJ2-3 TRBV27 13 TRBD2 TGTGCCAGCCAGCGGGAGGGCACAGATACGCAGTATTTT CASQREGTDTQYF
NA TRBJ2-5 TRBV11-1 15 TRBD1 TGTGCCAGCAGCTTAGAGGGGGCTCTGGAAGAGACCCAGTACTTC CASSLEGALEETQYF
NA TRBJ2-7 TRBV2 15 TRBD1 TGTGCCAGCAGCGCGAACAGGGGGAGCGCCTACGAGCAGTACTTC CASSANRGSAYEQYF
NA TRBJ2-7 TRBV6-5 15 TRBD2 TGTGCCAGCAAAGGGGGCGGGGGGGTTTCCTACGAGCAGTACTTC CASKGGGGVSYEQYF
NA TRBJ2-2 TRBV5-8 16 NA TGTGCCAGCAGCTTCCTCAGGGAATACGTGGAAGTGGAGCTGTTTTTT CASSFLREYVEVELFF
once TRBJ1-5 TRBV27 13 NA TGTGCCAGCAGTTTAAACAGTCCTGCGCCCCAGCATTTT CASSLNSPAPQHF
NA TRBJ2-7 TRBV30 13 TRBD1 TGTGCCTGGGAGGGGGCAGGTCCCTACGAGCAGTACTTC CAWEGAGPYEQYF
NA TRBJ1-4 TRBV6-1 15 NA TGTGCCAGCAGTGAAGAGCAGGGTATAGAAGAAAAACTGTTTTTT CASSEEQGIEEKLFF
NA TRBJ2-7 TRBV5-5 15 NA TGTGCCAGCAGCTTATATTACAGGGATCGCGACGAGCAGTACTTC CASSLYYRDRDEQYF
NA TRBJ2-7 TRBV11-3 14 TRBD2 TGTGCCAGCAGTCCCCGGGACTACTCCTACGAGCAGTACTTC CASSPRDYSYEQYF
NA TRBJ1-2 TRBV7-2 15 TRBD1 TGTGCCAGCAGCCCCACCGGGACAGCTAACTATGGCTACACCTTC CASSPTGTANYGYTF
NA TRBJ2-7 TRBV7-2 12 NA TGTGCCAGCAGCGGCTCCAGGGAAGAGCAGTACTTC CASSGSREEQYF
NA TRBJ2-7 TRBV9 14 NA TGTGCCAGCAGCGTTGGGCCTGTGGACTACGAGCAGTACTTC CASSVGPVDYEQYF
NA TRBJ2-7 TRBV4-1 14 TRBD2 TGCGCCACCGGACTAGCGGGGGCTACCTACGAGCAGTACTTC CATGLAGATYEQYF
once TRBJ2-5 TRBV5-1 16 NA TGCGCCAGCAGCTTGGGTATCGGGGGAGGAGCAGAGACCCAGTACTTC CASSLGIGGGAETQYF
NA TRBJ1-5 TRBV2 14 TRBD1 TGTGCCAGTAACGACAGGGCCGGGGGTCAGCCCCAGCATTTT CASNDRAGGQPQHF